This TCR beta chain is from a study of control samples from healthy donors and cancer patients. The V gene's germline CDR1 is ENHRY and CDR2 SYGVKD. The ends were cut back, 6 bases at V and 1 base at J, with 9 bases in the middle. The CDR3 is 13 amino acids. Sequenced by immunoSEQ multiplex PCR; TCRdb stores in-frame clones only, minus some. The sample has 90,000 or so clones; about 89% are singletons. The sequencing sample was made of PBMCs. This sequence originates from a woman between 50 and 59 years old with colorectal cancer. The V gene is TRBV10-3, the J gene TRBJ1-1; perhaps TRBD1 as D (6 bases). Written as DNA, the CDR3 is TGTGCCATCAGCGGGGGACAGAACACTGAAGCTTTCTTT. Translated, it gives CAISGGQNTEAFF.